This TCR beta chain was captured by sequencing in a study of cytomegalovirus exposure and HLA in healthy donors. PCR amplification relied on 60 Vbeta primers (plus 13 Jbeta primers). This table comes from immunoSEQ multiplex PCR, and its TCRdb copy is limited to in-frame clones, with some not included. The repertoire consists of fewer than 200,000 clones, with 82% occurring once and the leading ten covering roughly 10%. Study findings and constraints: The study flagged some 170 TCR beta chains as cytomegalovirus-associated.

The CDR3 has 12 residues. V was pared by 1 base and J by 6 bases, with 7 bases between. CDR1 is LGHNA, CDR2 YSLEER, per germline. Points on this clone: Its antigen remains unknown.

The V gene is TRBV4-3, the J gene TRBJ2-7; D gene unclear. The sample was PBMCs. The source of this sequence is a man aged 45-60 years in good health and CMV-seropositive. In nucleotides, the CDR3 is TGCGCCAGCAGCCAAGGGGCTGGCGAGCAGTACTTC. Residues: CASSQGAGEQYF.